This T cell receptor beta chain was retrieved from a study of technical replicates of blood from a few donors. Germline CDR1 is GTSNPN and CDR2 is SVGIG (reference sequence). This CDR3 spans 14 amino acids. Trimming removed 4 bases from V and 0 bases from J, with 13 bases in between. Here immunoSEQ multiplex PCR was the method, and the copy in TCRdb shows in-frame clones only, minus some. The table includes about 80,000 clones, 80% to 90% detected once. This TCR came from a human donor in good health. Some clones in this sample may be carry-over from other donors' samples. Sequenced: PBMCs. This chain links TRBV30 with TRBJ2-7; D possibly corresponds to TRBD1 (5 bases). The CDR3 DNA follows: TGTGCCTGGAATAACAGACAGAGCTCCTACGAGCAGTACTTC. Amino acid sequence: CAWNNRQSSYEQYF.